The clone carrying this TCR beta chain was detected only a few times. The sample is drawn from a study of blood T cell repertoires in COVID-19. Turning to the study itself: COVID-19 samples collected from the United States, Italy and Spain covered acute and convalescent phases. PBMCs, B-cell-depleted T cells, or T cells provided the cDNA or gDNA that made up the material.

V trimming: 8 bases; J trimming: 2 bases; junction bases outside the gene matches: 6. Germline V gene lookup returns CDR1 LGHDT and CDR2 YNNKEL (reference sequence). The CDR3 is made up of 15 amino acids. In the original workflow: Nucleated cell number was recorded as an estimate derived from reference gene primer amplification. Data came from immunoSEQ multiplex PCR; TCRdb stores just in-frame clones and leaves some out. The DNA was the basis for D and trimming; V, J and clone size are from that table. The data contain tens of thousands of clones, approximately 86% of them seen just once; the ten biggest clones take up less than 9.5%.

Sequenced material: peripheral blood. This receptor was obtained from a man aged 60 to 75 with acute or convalescent COVID-19. This chain uses TRBV3-1 (or the pseudogene TRBV3-2) with TRBJ1-3; the match to TRBD1 covers 10 bases. CDR3 in amino acids: CASGAGTGAGNTIYF. The CDR3 coding sequence is TGTGCCAGCGGCGCGGGGACAGGGGCTGGAAACACCATATATTTT.